This T cell receptor beta chain was observed in a study of blood T cell repertoires in COVID-19. Turning to the study itself: The study drew acute and convalescent COVID-19 samples from the United States, Italy and Spain.

Profiled with immunoSEQ multiplex PCR; TCRdb holds only in-frame clones, not every one. The data contain fewer than 95,000 clones, approximately 74% of them seen just once; the ten biggest clones take up 3.9%. The germline V and J ends were trimmed by 5 bases and 0 bases, with 23 bases remaining between them. CDR1 is SGHDN and CDR2 is FVKESK in the germline V gene. This CDR3 is 18 amino acids long. The rearrangement joins TRBV14 to TRBJ2-7; a weak D match, TRBD2 (6 bases). This TCR was sampled from a man aged 70 or older with COVID-19, enrolled during active disease. Sequencing was carried out using peripheral blood. This CDR3 reads CASSTRSLDWRGSYEQYF. DNA for the CDR3: TGTGCCAGCAGCACACGCTCTCTGGACTGGCGGGGCTCCTACGAGCAGTACTTC.